The subject of this entry is one T cell receptor (beta chain). The antigen is not known. The method was immunoSEQ multiplex PCR; TCRdb's version includes in-frame clones alone and lacks a portion of them. Of some 150,000 clones in the sample, about 88% are singletons; the top ten hold about 3.5%. This record comes from a study of cytomegalovirus exposure and HLA in healthy donors. Whole-study results and caveats: The finding came from a later analysis; first-cohort TCR clusters tended to co-occur in the 110 or so validation repertoires. High specificity and sensitivity for cytomegalovirus status were reported for the classifier.

Separation from the approximately 690-subject first cohort characterized the approximately 120-subject validation cohort, to which the donors belonged. The sample comprised PBMCs. The origin of this receptor is a woman between 18 and 30 years old in good health and CMV-seropositive.

CDR3 sequence reads: CASSGQGPGGTFEQYF. The CDR3 DNA follows: TGTGCCAGCAGCGGCCAGGGGCCCGGGGGGACGTTTGAGCAGTACTTC. The chain combines TRBV7-6 with TRBJ2-7; tentatively, D is TRBD2 (7 bases). The CDR3 loop spans 16 amino acids. The V end lost 5 bases, the J end lost 7 bases, and 24 bases lay between the germline ends. Germline CDR1 and CDR2: SGHVS and FNYEAQ.